The 25 T cell receptor beta chains reported below all come from one sample, sequenced in a study of T cells after yellow fever vaccination. TCRdb re-analysed the 5' RACE reads in MiXCR, keeping a single row per CDR3 protein. The sample includes around 600,000 distinct CDR3 sequences, 12% of them seen just once. This specimen consisted of PBMCs, obtained on the day of the yellow fever booster vaccination. The receptors derive from a man aged 30 to 39 who received the YFV17D yellow fever vaccine.

This clonotype has a handful of counts. The chain combines TRBV20-1 with TRBJ2-7; D is unresolved. Trimming removed 0 bases from V and 3 bases from J, with 12 bases in between. The CDR3 has 14 amino acids. Germline V CDR1 and CDR2: DFQATT, SNEGSKA (reference sequence). The CDR3 is CSARDRDGLYEQYF. In DNA, the CDR3 is TGCAGTGCTAGAGATCGCGATGGGCTCTACGAGCAGTACTTC.

This clonotype showed up just once. The chain joins TRBV29-1 to TRBJ1-1, with TRBD1 matching 9 bases. Germline V gene lookup returns CDR1 SQVTM and CDR2 ANQGSEA. The CDR3 totals 14 residues. V lost 6 bases, J lost 10 bases, and 15 bases stayed unmatched. The CDR3 spells CSVRSPGQGFVAFF. In nucleotides, the CDR3 is TGCAGCGTGAGATCTCCGGGACAGGGTTTCGTAGCTTTCTTT.

This clonotype has more than one count but fewer than ten. The rearrangement uses TRBV30 and TRBJ1-2; perhaps TRBD1 as D (5 bases). The germline V gene has CDR1 GTSNPN and CDR2 SVGIG (reference sequence). This CDR3 is 12 amino acids long. Trimming removed 1 base at V and 6 bases at J, with 9 bases between. The CDR3 loop reads CAWSGQTHGYTF. CDR3 DNA sequence: TGTGCCTGGAGTGGACAGACCCATGGCTACACCTTC.

V gene TRBV10-1 combines with J gene TRBJ2-1; 13 bases fit TRBD2. The CDR3 is 16 residues long. Germline CDR1 WNHNN, CDR2 SYGVQD (reference sequence). V gave up 4 bases and J gave up 9 bases; unmatched junction bases: 9. The CDR3 DNA reads as TGCGCCAGCAGTGGAAGGACTAGCGGGAGAGAGGCTGAGCAGTTCTTC. This encodes CASSGRTSGREAEQFF.

The chain combines TRBV6-2 or TRBV6-3 with TRBJ2-1; tentatively, D is TRBD2 (6 bases). The CDR3 runs to 16 residues. V was trimmed by 5 bases and J by 4 bases, leaving 18 bases between them. Germline values: CDR1 MNHEY, CDR2 SVGEGT. The CDR3 is CASSRLWGEDYNEQFF. In DNA form, the CDR3 reads TGTGCCAGCAGTCGCCTATGGGGGGAGGATTACAATGAGCAGTTCTTC.

This clonotype was seen at least ten times. The chain carries TRBV5-1 and TRBJ1-3; D is unclear. The germline V and J ends were trimmed by 4 bases and 4 bases, with 6 bases remaining between them. There are 12 residues in the CDR3. Germline assignment: CDR1 SGHRS and CDR2 YFSETQ. CDR3 nucleotide sequence: TGCGCCAGCAGCCGATCGGGAAACACCATATATTTT. Translated: CASSRSGNTIYF. Drawing the rest from reference TRBV5-1 and TRBJ1-3, the complete variable domain is KAGVTQTPRYLIKTRGQQVTLSCSPISGHRSVSWYQQTPGQGLQFLFEYFSETQRNKGNFPGRFSGRQFSNSRSEMNVSTLELGDSALYLCASSRSGNTIYFGEGSWLTVV.

This clonotype showed up just a few times. The chain recombines TRBV20-1 with TRBJ2-7, with TRBD2 identical over 8 bases. The germline gives CDR1 DFQATT, CDR2 SNEGSKA (reference sequence). This CDR3 comprises 16 residues. The ends lost 5 bases at V and 2 bases at J; junction bases unmatched: 14. The CDR3 nucleotides read TGCAGTGCTTCTCGACGACTCAGCGGGAGTCCCTACGAGCAGTACTTC. Protein product: CSASRRLSGSPYEQYF.

V and J are TRBV2 and TRBJ2-5; 7 nucleotides line up with TRBD2. Germline CDR1 reads SNHLY; CDR2 reads FYNNEI. The junction had 2 bases not matched to a gene; V was cut back by 4 bases and J by 6 bases. The CDR3 contains 12 residues. The CDR3 protein is CASSGEGKTQYF. CDR3 DNA: TGTGCCAGCAGTGGGGAGGGGAAGACCCAGTACTTC.

This clonotype was recorded at least ten times. This chain connects TRBV20-1 to TRBJ2-5; possibly TRBD1 or TRBD2 for D (5 bases each). Trimming stripped 0 bases from V and 5 bases from J, with 13 bases between. The CDR3 runs to 14 residues. The germline CDR1 and CDR2 sequences are DFQATT and SNEGSKA (reference sequence). CDR3 nucleotides: TGCAGTGCTAGAGACGGGGCTGGGAGTGAGACCCAGTACTTC. Protein product: CSARDGAGSETQYF.

This clonotype was seen a handful of times. This rearrangement joins TRBV6-5 to TRBJ2-1, with 11 positions matching TRBD2. Germline CDR1 reads MNHEY; CDR2 reads SVGAGI. The CDR3 spans 16 residues. The V and J ends lost 6 bases and 3 bases, in that order; junction bases with no gene match: 7. For the CDR3, the DNA is TGTGCCAGCAGGTACCTAGCGGGAGGAAACTACAATGAGCAGTTCTTC. This translates into CASRYLAGGNYNEQFF.

This clonotype was detected a few times. The V gene is TRBV10-2, the J gene TRBJ2-1, with TRBD2 identical over 16 bases. J lost 7 bases, V lost 2 bases, and 8 bases had no gene match. The CDR3 is 18 residues long. Germline V gene lookup returns CDR1 WSHSY and CDR2 SAAADI. As DNA, the CDR3 is TGCGCCAGCAGTGAGCATACCGGGACTAGCGGGAGGGGAAATGAGCAGTTCTTC. Translating gives CASSEHTGTSGRGNEQFF.

The chain couples TRBV5-1 to TRBJ2-7; no clear D gene. This CDR3 spans 14 amino acids. The germline V gene has CDR1 SGHRS and CDR2 YFSETQ. The V and J ends lost 4 bases and 5 bases respectively, with 16 bases between them. CDR3 bases: TGCGCCAGCAGCCATCGACTTCAGGACCACGAGCAGTACTTC. Its translation is CASSHRLQDHEQYF.

Notes on this clonotype: Mismatch with germline at one junction end may stem from a read error. This chain connects TRBV4-1 to TRBJ2-5; D uncertain. The CDR3 totals 15 residues. Germline V gene lookup returns CDR1 MGHRA and CDR2 YSYEKL. This chain's CDR3 is CASSLGLKFEETQYF. CDR3 bases: TGTGCCAGCAGCCTTGGGCTTAAATTTGAGGAGACCCAGTACTTC.

The chain carries TRBV20-1 and TRBJ2-1; TRBD2 matches at 12 bases. The germline V gene has CDR1 DFQATT and CDR2 SNEGSKA (reference sequence). Trimming removed 3 bases from V and 0 bases from J; junction bases left unmatched: 12. The CDR3 is made up of 19 amino acids. The CDR3 region has the DNA TGCAGTGCTAGGTGGCTAGCGGGAGGGCCTGTGCTCTCCTACAATGAGCAGTTCTTC. Its protein is CSARWLAGGPVLSYNEQFF.

The chain is built from TRBV20-1 and TRBJ2-3, with D possibly matching TRBD2 (6 bases). Deletions cut 5 bases from V and 0 bases from J, with 15 bases between. The CDR3 is 15 amino acids. Germline values: CDR1 DFQATT, CDR2 SNEGSKA (reference sequence). The chain's CDR3 is CSAPSASASTDTQYF. The CDR3 nucleotides read TGCAGTGCTCCCTCAGCTAGCGCTAGCACAGATACGCAGTATTTT.

This rearrangement joins TRBV5-1 to TRBJ2-2, with 8 positions matching TRBD2. CDR1 SGHRS and CDR2 YFSETQ come from the germline V gene. There are 15 residues in the CDR3. With 2 bases clipped from V and 5 bases from J, the junction kept 5 bases outside the gene matches. For the CDR3, the DNA is TGCGCCAGCAGCTTCGACGCGGGAGGAACCGGGGAGCTGTTTTTT. Amino acids: CASSFDAGGTGELFF. Variable domain in full (rest from reference TRBV5-1 and TRBJ2-2): KAGVTQTPRYLIKTRGQQVTLSCSPISGHRSVSWYQQTPGQGLQFLFEYFSETQRNKGNFPGRFSGRQFSNSRSEMNVSTLELGDSALYLCASSFDAGGTGELFFGEGSRLTVL.

In DNA, the CDR3 is TGTGCCAGCAGTCTCGACAGGGGGCTTTGGGAGACCCAGTACTTC. It encodes CASSLDRGLWETQYF. The genes are TRBV12-3 or TRBV12-4 and TRBJ2-5; TRBD1 agrees at 10 bases. The junction had 8 bases not matched to a gene; V was cut back by 5 bases and J by 5 bases. The CDR3 has 15 amino acids.

At least ten counts were recorded for this clonotype. The chain carries TRBV12-3 or TRBV12-4 and TRBJ2-3; tentative D call: TRBD1 (6 bases). The CDR3 runs 15 residues. V lost 8 bases to trimming and J lost 5 bases, with 20 bases between them. DNA for the CDR3: TGTGCCAGCGATAGGGGGAGCCTCCGCGGAGATACGCAGTATTTT. Its translation is CASDRGSLRGDTQYF.

A few counts support this clonotype. The chain combines TRBV6-6 with TRBJ2-7; D is perhaps TRBD2 (6 bases). Looked up from germline, CDR1 is MNHNY and CDR2 is SVGAGI (reference sequence). V lost 7 bases and J 3 bases, leaving 13 bases between the germline ends. The CDR3 runs 13 residues. The CDR3 reads CASMGGTLYEQYF. Written as DNA, the CDR3 is TGTGCCAGCATGGGCGGGACTCTCTACGAGCAGTACTTC.

V is TRBV18 and J is TRBJ2-7, with D tentatively TRBD2 (6 bases). Germline V CDR1 and CDR2: KGHSH, LQKENI. Trimming shortened V by 0 bases and J by 7 bases, and 13 bases separated the two germline ends. The CDR3 runs 14 residues. The chain's CDR3 is CASSPPGGAREQYF. CDR3 nucleotide sequence: TGTGCCAGCTCACCACCCGGAGGGGCTCGGGAGCAGTACTTC.

The table lists this clonotype with a few counts. In DNA, the CDR3 is TGCAGTGCGGCAGTGTGGGAGACCCAGTACTTC. Protein product: CSAAVWETQYF. This chain joins TRBV20-1 and TRBJ2-5, with no clear D. CDR3 length: 11 residues. Germline V lookup: CDR1 DFQATT, CDR2 SNEGSKA (reference sequence). Deletions cut 6 bases from V and 5 bases from J, with 10 bases between.

The rearrangement links TRBV23-1 to TRBJ2-7; a weak D match, TRBD2 (5 bases). TRBV23-1 has ORF status, its function being uncertain. V was cut by 3 bases and J by 6 bases, with 15 bases left in between. This CDR3 region has 14 residues. As DNA, the CDR3 is TGCGCCAGCAGTCACCCCGGAGGCCACGGCGAGCAGTACTTC. It is translated as CASSHPGGHGEQYF.

This chain uses TRBV30 with TRBJ2-7, with 14 bases fitting TRBD2. This CDR3 is 15 amino acids long. Germline-derived CDR1 and CDR2 are GTSNPN and SVGIG (reference sequence). V shed 3 bases, J shed 5 bases, and the junction held 6 bases outside the gene matches. The CDR3 DNA is TGTGCCTGGAGCCCCGGACTAGCGGGAGGCGACGAGCAGTACTTC. Protein sequence: CAWSPGLAGGDEQYF.

This clonotype was found a few times. The genes are TRBV9 and TRBJ2-1; TRBD2 matches 7 bases. This CDR3 region has 19 residues. V lost 4 bases to trimming and J lost 7 bases; unmatched junction nucleotides: 23. Germline assignment: CDR1 SGDLS and CDR2 YYNGEE. CDR3 sequence (DNA): TGTGCCAGCAGCTGGGGGTCTAGCGGTTCACGCGGCGGGGATAATGAGCAGTTCTTC. Amino acids: CASSWGSSGSRGGDNEQFF. The whole variable domain, remainder taken from reference TRBV9 and TRBJ2-1, is DSGVTQTPKHLITATGQRVTLRCSPRSGDLSVYWYQQSLDQGLQFLIQYYNGEERAKGNILERFSAQQFPDLHSELNLSSLELGDSALYFCASSWGSSGSRGGDNEQFFGPGTRLTVL.

The genes are TRBV19 and TRBJ1-2; the D gene is possibly TRBD1 (5 bases). Trimming removed 3 bases at V and 4 bases at J, with 15 bases between. The CDR3 spans 15 residues. Germline loops: CDR1 LNHDA, CDR2 SQIVND (reference sequence). The CDR3 DNA follows: TGTGCCAGTAGTATTTCTCGGGGCTCCGGCTATGGCTACACCTTC. It specifies CASSISRGSGYGYTF.